This T cell receptor (beta chain) was retrieved from a study of cytomegalovirus exposure and HLA in healthy donors. 60 Vbeta and 13 Jbeta primers were used in PCR. This table comes from immunoSEQ multiplex PCR, and its TCRdb copy is limited to in-frame clones, with some not included. The repertoire includes some 130,000 clones, around four fifths of them detected once, and about 11% sits in the top ten. The V gene's germline CDR1 is LGHNA and CDR2 YNFKEQ. CDR3 length: 13 residues. The V gene end was trimmed by 5 bases and the J gene end by 2 bases; junction bases not matched to a gene: 3. What was sequenced was PBMCs. This chain links TRBV4-2 with TRBJ2-7; 7 bases line up with TRBD1. This TCR was recovered from a male donor in good health and CMV-seropositive. The CDR3: CASSLQGTYEQYF. In nucleotides, the CDR3 is TGTGCCAGCAGCTTACAGGGGACCTACGAGCAGTACTTC.